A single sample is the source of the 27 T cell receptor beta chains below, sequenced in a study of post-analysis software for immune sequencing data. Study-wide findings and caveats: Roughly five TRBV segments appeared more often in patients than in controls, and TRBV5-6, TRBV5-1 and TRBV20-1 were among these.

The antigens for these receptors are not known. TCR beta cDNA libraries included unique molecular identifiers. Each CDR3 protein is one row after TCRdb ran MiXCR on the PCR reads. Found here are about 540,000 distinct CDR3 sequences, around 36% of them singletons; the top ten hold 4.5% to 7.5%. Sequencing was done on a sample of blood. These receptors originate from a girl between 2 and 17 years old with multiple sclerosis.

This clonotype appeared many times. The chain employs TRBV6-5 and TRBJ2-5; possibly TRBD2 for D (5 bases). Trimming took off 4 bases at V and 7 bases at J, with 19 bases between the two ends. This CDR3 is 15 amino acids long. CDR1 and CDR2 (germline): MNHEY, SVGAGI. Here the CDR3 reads CASSSSWTPSGTQYF. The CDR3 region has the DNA TGTGCCAGCAGTTCCTCATGGACCCCCAGCGGGACCCAGTACTTC.

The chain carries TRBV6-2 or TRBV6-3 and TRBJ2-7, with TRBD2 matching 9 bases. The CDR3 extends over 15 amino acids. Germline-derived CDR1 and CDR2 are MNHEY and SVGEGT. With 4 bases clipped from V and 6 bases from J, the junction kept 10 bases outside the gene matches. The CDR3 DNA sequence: TGTGCCAGCAGTTTTCGGGGACTAGCCGTCCTCGAGCAGTACTTC. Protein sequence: CASSFRGLAVLEQYF.

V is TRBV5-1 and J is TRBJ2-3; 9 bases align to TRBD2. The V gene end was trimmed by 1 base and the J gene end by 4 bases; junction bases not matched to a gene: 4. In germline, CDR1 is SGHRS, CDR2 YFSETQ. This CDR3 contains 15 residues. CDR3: CASSLRLAEADTQYF. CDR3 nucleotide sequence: TGCGCCAGCAGCTTGCGACTAGCGGAGGCAGATACGCAGTATTTT.

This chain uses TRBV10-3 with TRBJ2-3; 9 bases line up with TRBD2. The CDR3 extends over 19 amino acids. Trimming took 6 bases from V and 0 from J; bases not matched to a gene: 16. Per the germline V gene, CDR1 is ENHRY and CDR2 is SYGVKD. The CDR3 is CAISSTSGRAPASTDTQYF. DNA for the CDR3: TGTGCCATCAGCTCGACTAGCGGTCGGGCCCCGGCTAGCACAGATACGCAGTATTTT.

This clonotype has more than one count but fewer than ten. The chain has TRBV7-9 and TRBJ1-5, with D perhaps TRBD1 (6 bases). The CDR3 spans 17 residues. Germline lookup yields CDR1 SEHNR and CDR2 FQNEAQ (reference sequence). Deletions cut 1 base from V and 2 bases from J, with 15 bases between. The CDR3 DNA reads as TGTGCCAGCAGCTTAGGTATTTTGGGGGGCGGCAATCAGCCCCAGCATTTT. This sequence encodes CASSLGILGGGNQPQHF.

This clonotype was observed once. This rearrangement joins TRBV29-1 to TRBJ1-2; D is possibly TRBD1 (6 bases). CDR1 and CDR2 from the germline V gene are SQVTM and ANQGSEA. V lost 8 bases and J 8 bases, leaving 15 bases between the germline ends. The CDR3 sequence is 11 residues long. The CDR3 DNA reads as TGCAGCTCTTATCAGGGGAACGGCTACACCTTC. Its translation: CSSYQGNGYTF. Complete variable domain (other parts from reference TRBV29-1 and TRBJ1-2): SAVISQKPSRDICQRGTSLTIQCQVDSQVTMMFWYRQQPGQSLTLIATANQGSEATYESGFVIDKFPISRPNLTFSTLTVSNMSPEDSSIYLCSSYQGNGYTFGSGTRLTVV.

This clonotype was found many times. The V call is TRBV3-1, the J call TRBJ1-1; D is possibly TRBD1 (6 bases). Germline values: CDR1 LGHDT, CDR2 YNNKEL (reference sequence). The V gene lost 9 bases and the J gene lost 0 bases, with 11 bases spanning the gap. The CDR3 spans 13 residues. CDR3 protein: CASSQGLNTEAFF. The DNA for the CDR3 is TGTGCCAGTTCACAGGGACTGAACACTGAAGCTTTCTTT.

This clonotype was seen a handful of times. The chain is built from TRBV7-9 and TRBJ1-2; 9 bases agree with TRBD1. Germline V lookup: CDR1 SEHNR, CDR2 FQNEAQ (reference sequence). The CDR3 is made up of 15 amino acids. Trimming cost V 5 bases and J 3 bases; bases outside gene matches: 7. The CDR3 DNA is TGTGCCAGCAGCCAAACCGGGGACAGGGACTATGGCTACACCTTC. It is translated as CASSQTGDRDYGYTF.

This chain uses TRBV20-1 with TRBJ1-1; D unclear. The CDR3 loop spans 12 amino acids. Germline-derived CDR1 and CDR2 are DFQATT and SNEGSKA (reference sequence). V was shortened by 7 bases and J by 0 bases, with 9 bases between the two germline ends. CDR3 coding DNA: TGCAGTGAAAGAGGGATGAACACTGAAGCTTTCTTT. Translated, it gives CSERGMNTEAFF.

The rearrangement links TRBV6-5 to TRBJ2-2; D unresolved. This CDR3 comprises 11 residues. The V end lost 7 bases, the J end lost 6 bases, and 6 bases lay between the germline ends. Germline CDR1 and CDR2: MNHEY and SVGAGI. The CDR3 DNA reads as TGTGCCAGCACCACTTCCGGGGAGCTGTTTTTT. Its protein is CASTTSGELFF.

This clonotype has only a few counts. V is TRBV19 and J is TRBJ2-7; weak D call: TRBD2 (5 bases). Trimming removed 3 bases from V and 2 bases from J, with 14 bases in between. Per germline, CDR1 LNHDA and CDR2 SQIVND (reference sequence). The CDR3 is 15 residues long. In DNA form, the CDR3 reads TGTGCCAGTAGTATTGGAGGAGGAGTTCCCTACGAGCAGTACTTC. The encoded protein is CASSIGGGVPYEQYF.

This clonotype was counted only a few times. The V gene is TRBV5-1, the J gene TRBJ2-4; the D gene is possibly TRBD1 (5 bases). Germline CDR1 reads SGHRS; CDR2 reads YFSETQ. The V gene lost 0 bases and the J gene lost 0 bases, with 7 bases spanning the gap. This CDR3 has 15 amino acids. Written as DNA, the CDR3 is TGCGCCAGCAGCTTGGTTGACAGAGCCAAAAACATTCAGTACTTC. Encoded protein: CASSLVDRAKNIQYF.

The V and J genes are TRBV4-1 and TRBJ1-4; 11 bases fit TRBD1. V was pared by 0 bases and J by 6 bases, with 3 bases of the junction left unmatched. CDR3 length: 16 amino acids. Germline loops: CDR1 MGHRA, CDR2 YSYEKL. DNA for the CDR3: TGCGCCAGCAGCCAAGATGGGACAGGGGGAGATGAAAAACTGTTTTTT. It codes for CASSQDGTGGDEKLFF.

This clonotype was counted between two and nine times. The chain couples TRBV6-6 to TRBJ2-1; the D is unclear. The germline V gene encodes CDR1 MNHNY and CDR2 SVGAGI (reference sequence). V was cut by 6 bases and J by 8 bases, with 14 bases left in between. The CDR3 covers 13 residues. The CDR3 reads CASSRHFGDEQFF. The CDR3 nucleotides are TGTGCCAGCAGCCGCCACTTTGGGGATGAGCAGTTCTTC.

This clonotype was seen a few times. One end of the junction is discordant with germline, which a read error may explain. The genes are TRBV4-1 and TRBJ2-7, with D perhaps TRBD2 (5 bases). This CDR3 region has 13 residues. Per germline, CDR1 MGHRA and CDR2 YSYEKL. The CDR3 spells CASSQTLAYKQYF. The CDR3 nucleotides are TGCGCCAGCAGCCAAACCCTAGCCTACAAGCAGTACTTC.

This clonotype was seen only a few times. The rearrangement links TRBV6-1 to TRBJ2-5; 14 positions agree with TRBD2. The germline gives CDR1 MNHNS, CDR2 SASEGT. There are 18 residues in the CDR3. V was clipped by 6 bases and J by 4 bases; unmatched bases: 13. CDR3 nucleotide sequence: TGTGCCAGCAGCCCAGGACTAGCGGGGGGTGCCCGGGGAGAGACCCAGTACTTC. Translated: CASSPGLAGGARGETQYF.

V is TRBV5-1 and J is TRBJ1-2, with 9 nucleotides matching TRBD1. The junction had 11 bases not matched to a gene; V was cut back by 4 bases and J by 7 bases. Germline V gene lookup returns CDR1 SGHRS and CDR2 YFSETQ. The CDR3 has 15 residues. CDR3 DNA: TGCGCCAGCAGCGAGCAACCGGGACAGGGAAGTGGCTACACCTTC. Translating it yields CASSEQPGQGSGYTF.

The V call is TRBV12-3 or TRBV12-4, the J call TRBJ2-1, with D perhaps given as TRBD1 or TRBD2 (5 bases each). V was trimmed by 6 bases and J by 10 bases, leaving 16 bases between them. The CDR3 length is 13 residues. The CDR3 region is CASSLGTSMEQFF. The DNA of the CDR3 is TGTGCCAGCAGCCTCGGGACCTCCATGGAGCAGTTCTTC.

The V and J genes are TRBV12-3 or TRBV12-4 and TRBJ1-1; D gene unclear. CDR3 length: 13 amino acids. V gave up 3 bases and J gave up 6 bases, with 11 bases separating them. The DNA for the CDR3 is TGTGCCAGCAGTTTTACTGGGAGGTCTGAAGCTTTCTTT. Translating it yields CASSFTGRSEAFF.

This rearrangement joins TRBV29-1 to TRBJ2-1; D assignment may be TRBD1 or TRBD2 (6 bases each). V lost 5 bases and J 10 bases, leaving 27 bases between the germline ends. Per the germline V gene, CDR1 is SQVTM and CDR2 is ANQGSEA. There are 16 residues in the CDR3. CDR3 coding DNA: TGCAGCGTTAAAGGGGGAGACGGAGGGAGCTCCTACGAGCAGTTCTTC. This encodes CSVKGGDGGSSYEQFF.

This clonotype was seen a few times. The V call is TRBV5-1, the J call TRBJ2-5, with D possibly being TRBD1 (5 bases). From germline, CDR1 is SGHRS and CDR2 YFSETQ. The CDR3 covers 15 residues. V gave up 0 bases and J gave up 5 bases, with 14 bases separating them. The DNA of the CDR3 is TGCGCCAGCAGCTTGGGGGTAGGGGAAATCGAGACCCAGTACTTC. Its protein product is CASSLGVGEIETQYF. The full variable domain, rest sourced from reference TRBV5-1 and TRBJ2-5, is KAGVTQTPRYLIKTRGQQVTLSCSPISGHRSVSWYQQTPGQGLQFLFEYFSETQRNKGNFPGRFSGRQFSNSRSEMNVSTLELGDSALYLCASSLGVGEIETQYFGPGTRLLVL.

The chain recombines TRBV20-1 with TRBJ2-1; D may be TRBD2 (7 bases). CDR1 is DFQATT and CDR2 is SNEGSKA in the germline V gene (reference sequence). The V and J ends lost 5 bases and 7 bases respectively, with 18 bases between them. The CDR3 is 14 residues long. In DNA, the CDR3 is TGCAGTGCTCCGGGGGAGGGGGGCCAGAATGAGCAGTTCTTC. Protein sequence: CSAPGEGGQNEQFF.

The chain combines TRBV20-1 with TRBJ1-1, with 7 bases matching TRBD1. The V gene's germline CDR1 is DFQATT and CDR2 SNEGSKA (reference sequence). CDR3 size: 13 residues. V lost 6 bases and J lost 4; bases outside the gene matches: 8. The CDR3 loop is CSAPTGWSTEAFF. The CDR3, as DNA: TGCAGTGCGCCGACAGGGTGGAGCACTGAAGCTTTCTTT.

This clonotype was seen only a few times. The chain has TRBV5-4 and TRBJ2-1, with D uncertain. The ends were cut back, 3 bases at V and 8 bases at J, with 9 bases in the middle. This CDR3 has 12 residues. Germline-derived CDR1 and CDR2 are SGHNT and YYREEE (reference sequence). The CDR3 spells CASSWPGDEQFF. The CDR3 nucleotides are TGTGCCAGCAGCTGGCCAGGCGATGAGCAGTTCTTC. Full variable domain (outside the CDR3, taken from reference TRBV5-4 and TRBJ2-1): ETGVTQSPTHLIKTRGQQVTLRCSSQSGHNTVSWYQQALGQGPQFIFQYYREEENGRGNFPPRFSGLQFPNYSSELNVNALELDDSALYLCASSWPGDEQFFGPGTRLTVL.

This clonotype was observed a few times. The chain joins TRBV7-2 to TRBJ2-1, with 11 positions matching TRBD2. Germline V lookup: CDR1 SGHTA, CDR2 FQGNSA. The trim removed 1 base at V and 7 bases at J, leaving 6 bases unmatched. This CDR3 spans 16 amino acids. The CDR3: CASSLEGTSGSNEQFF. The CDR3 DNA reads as TGTGCCAGCAGCTTAGAGGGGACTAGCGGTAGTAATGAGCAGTTCTTC.

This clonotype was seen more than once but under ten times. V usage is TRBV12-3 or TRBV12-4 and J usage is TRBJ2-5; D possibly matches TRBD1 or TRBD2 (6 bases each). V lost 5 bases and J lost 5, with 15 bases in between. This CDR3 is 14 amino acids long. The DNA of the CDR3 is TGTGCCAGCAGTAGGGGGGCTCTAGGGGAGACCCAGTACTTC. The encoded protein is CASSRGALGETQYF.

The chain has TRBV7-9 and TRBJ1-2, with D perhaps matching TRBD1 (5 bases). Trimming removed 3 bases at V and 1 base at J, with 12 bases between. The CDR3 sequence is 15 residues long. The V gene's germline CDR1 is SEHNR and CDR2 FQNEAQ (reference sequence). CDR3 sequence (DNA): TGTGCCAGCAGCTTCAGCAGGGATGGTAACTATGGCTACACCTTC. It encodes CASSFSRDGNYGYTF.